This T cell receptor beta chain appears in the sequencing data of a study of graft-versus-host responses after intestinal transplantation. Study-level background: The study gave all recipients anti-thymocyte globulin induction, then tacrolimus and steroids for approximately 3 years.

On this clone: Its target is unknown.

Assay used: immunoSEQ multiplex PCR; TCRdb lists only in-frame clones, some missing. Of about 94,000 clones listed, roughly nine tenths are singletons. Germline-derived CDR1 and CDR2 are SNHLY and FYNNEI. The V end lost 10 bases, the J end lost 4 bases, and 19 bases lay between the germline ends. The CDR3 sequence is 14 residues long. This specimen was unstimulated CD8+ T cells sorted from spleen or lymph node cells, taken before intestinal transplant. The source is a human donor who received an intestinal transplant. The rearrangement joins TRBV2 to TRBJ1-2; possible D gene TRBD1, 5 bases. The CDR3 here is CATQRTQGSYGYTF. CDR3 nucleotide sequence: TGTGCCACCCAGAGGACCCAGGGCAGCTATGGCTACACCTTC.